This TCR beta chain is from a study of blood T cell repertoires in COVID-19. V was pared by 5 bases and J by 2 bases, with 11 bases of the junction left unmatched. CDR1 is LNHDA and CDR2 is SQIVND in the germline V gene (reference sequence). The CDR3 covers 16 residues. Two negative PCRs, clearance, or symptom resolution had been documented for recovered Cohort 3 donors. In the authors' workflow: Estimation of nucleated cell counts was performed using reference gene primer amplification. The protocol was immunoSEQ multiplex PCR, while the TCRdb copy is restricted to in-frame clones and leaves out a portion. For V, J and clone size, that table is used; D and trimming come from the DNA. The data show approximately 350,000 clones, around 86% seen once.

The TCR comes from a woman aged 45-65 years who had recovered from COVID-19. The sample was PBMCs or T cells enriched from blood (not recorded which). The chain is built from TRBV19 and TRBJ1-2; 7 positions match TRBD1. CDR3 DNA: TGTGCCAGTAGTCCGACGGAGGGGGCAAGAAACTATGGCTACACCTTC. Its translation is CASSPTEGARNYGYTF.